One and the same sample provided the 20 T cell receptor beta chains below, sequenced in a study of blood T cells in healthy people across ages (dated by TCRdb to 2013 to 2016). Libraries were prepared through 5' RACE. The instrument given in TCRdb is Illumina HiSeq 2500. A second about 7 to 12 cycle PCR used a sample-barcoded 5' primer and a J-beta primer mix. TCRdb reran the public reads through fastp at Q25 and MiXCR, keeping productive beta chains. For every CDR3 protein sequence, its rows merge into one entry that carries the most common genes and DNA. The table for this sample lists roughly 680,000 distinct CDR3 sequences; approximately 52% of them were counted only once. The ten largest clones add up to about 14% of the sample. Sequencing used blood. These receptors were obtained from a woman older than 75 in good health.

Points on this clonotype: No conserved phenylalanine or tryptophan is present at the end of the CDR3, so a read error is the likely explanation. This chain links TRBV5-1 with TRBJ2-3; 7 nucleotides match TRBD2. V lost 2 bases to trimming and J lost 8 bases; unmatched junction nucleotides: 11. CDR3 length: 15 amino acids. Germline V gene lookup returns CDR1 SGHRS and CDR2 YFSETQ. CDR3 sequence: CASSFSGFAGATQYV. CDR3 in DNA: TGCGCCAGCAGCTTTAGCGGGTTCGCTGGTGCTACGCAGTATGTT.

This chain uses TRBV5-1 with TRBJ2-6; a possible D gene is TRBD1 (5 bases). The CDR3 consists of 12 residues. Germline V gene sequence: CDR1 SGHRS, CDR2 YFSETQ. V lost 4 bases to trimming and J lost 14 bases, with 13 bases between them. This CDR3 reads CASSLQGELLTF. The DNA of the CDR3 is TGCGCCAGCAGCCTCCAAGGGGAACTCCTGACTTTC.

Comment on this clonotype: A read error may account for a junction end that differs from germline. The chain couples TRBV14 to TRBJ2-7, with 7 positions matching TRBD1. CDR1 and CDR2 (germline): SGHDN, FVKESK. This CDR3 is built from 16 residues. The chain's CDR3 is CAGSQIAGTDSYEQYF. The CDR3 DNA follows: TGTGCCGGCAGCCAAATCGCCGGGACAGATTCCTACGAGCAGTACTTC.

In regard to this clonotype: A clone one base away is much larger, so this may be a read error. The CDR3 DNA reads TGTGCCAGCAGCGTAGATGGCGGATCCGAGCAGTACTTC. This sequence encodes CASSVDGGSEQYF. V and J are TRBV7-2 and TRBJ2-4; D remains unclear. The J call could be wrong; TRBJ2-7 is a better fit for the DNA end. The CDR3 runs to 13 residues. Germline CDR1 SGHTA, CDR2 FQGNSA.

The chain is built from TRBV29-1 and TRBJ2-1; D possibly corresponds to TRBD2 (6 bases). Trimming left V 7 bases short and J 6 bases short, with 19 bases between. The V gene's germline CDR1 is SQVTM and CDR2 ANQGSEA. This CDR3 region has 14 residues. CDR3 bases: TGCAGCGCCCGACATGATCGGGGGATCAATGAGCAGTTCTTC. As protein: CSARHDRGINEQFF.

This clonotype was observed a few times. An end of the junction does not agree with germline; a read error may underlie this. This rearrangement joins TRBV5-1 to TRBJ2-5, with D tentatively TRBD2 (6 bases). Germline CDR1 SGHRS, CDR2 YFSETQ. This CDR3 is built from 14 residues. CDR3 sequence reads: CVSSPGTGEETQYF. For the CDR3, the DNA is TGCGTCAGCAGCCCAGGGACGGGAGAAGAGACCCAGTACTTC.

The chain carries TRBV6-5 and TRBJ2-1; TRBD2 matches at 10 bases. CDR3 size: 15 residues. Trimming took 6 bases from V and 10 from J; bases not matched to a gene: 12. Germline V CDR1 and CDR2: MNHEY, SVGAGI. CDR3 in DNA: TGTGCCAGCAGGGCAACCGGGACTAGCGTCGACGAGCAGTTCTTC. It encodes CASRATGTSVDEQFF.

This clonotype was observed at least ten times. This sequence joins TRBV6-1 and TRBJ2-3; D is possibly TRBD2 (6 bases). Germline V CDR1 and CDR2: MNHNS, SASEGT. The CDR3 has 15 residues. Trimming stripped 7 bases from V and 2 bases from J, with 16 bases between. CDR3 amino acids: CASKTGLHPTDTQYF. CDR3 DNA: TGTGCCAGCAAGACGGGACTTCACCCCACAGATACGCAGTATTTT.

CDR3: CASSVTGLARQETQFF. The DNA for the CDR3 is TGTGCCAGTAGTGTGACGGGACTAGCTCGCCAAGAGACCCAGTTCTTC. The chain is built from TRBV6-5 and TRBJ2-1, with 9 bases aligning to TRBD2. Germline V gene data show CDR1 as MNHEY and CDR2 as SVGAGI. The CDR3 runs 16 residues. V gave up 9 bases and J gave up 13 bases; unmatched junction bases: 22.

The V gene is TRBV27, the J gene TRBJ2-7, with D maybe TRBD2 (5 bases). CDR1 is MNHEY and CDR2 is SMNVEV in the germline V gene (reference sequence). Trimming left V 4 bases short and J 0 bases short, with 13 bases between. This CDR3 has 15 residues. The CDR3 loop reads CASSWGGLYSYEQYF. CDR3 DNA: TGTGCCAGCAGTTGGGGTGGACTCTACTCCTACGAGCAGTACTTC.

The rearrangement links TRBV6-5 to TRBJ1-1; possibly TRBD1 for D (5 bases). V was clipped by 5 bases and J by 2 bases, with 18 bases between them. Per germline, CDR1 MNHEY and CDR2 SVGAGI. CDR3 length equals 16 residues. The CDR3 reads CASSPSGRGGNTEAFF. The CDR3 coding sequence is TGTGCCAGCAGTCCCTCTGGGAGGGGTGGAAACACTGAAGCTTTCTTT.

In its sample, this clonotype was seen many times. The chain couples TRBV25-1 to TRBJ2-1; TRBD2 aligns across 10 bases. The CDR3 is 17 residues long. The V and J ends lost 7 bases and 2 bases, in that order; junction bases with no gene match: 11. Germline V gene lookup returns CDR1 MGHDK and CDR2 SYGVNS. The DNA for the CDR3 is TGTGCCAGCACCGGAGGGCTAGCGGGAGCGGCCTACAATGAGCAGTTCTTC. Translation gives CASTGGLAGAAYNEQFF. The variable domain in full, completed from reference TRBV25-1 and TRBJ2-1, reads EADIYQTPRYLVIGTGKKITLECSQTMGHDKMYWYQQDPGMELHLIHYSYGVNSTEKGDLSSESTVSRIRTEHFPLTLESARPSHTSQYLCASTGGLAGAAYNEQFFGPGTRLTVL.

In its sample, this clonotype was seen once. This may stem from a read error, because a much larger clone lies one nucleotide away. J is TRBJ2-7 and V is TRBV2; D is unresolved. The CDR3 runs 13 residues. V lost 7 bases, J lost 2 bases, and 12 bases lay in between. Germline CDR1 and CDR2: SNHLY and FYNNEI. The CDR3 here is CASIRAAAYEQYF. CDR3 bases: TGTGCCAGCATCCGGGCGGCTGCCTACGAGCAGTACTTC.

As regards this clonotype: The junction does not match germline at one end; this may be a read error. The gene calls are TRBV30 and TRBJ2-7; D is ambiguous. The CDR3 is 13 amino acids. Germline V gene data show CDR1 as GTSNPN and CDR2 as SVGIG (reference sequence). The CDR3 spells CAWCAPFSYERYF. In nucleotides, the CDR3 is TGTGCCTGGTGTGCCCCTTTCTCCTACGAGCGGTACTTC. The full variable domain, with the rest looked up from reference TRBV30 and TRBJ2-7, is SQTIHQWPATLVQPVGSPLSLECTVEGTSNPNLYWYRQAAGRGLQLLFYSVGIGQISSEVPQNLSASRPQDRQFILSSKKLLLSDSGFYLCAWCAPFSYERYFGPGTRLTVT.

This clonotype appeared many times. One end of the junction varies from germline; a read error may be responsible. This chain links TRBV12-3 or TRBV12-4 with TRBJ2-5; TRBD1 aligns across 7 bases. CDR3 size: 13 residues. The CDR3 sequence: CASSLTGSETQYF. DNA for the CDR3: TGCGCCAGCAGCTTGACAGGGTCTGAGACCCAGTACTTC.

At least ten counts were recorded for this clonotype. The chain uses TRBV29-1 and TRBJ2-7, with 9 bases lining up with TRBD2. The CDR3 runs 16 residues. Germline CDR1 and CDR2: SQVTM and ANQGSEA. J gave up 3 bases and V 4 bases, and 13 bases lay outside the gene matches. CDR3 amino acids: CSVGDGVTSGLYEQYF. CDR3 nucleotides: TGCAGCGTTGGGGATGGGGTGACTAGCGGACTCTACGAGCAGTACTTC.

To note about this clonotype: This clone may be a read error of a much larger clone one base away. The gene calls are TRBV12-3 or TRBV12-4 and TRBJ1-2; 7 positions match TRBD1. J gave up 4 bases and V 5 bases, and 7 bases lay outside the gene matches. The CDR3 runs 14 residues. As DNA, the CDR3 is TGTGCCAGCAGTAGAGAGGGGGCGGTCTATGGCTACACCTTC. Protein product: CASSREGAVYGYTF.

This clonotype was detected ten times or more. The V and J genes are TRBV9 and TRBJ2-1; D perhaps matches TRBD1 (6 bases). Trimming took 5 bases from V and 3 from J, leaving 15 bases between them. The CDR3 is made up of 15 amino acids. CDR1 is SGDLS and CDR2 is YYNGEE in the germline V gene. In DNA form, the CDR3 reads TGTGCCAGCAGTGACAGGAAAAGTTACTACAATGAGCAGTTCTTC. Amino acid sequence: CASSDRKSYYNEQFF.

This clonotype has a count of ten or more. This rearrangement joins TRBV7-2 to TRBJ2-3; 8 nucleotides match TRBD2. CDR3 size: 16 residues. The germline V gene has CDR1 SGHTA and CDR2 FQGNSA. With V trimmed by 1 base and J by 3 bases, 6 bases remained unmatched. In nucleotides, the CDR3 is TGTGCCAGCAGCTTAGAAAGCGGGGGCTGGACAGATACGCAGTATTTT. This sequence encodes CASSLESGGWTDTQYF.

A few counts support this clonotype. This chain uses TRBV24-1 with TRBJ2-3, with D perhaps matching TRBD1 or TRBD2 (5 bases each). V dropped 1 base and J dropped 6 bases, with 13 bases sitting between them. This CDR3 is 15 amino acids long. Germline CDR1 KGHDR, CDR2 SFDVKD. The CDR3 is CATSDLKGPGDTQYF. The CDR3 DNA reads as TGTGCCACCAGTGATTTAAAGGGGCCGGGGGATACGCAGTATTTT.